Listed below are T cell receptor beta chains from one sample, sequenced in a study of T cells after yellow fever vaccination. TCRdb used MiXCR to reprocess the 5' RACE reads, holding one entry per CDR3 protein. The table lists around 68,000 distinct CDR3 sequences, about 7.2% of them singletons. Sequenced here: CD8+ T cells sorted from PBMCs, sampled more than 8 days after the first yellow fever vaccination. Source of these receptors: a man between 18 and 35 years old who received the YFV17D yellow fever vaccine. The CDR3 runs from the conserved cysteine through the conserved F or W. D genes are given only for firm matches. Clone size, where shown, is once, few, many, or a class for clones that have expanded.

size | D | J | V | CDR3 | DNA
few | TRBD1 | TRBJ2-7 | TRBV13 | CASSSWDSHYEQYF | TGTGCCAGCAGCTCATGGGACAGCCACTACGAGCAGTACTTC
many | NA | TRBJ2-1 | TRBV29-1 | CSVEEGAVDEQFF | TGCAGCGTTGAGGAGGGAGCGGTCGATGAGCAGTTCTTC
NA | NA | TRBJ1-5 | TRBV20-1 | CSARVGGNQPQHF | TGCAGTGCTAGAGTTGGGGGAAATCAGCCCCAGCATTTT
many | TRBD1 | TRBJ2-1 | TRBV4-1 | CASSQTGDEQFF | TGCGCCAGCAGCCAGACAGGGGATGAGCAGTTCTTC
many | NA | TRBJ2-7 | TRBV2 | CASSSWSSYEQYF | TGTGCCAGTTCTAGCTGGAGCTCCTACGAGCAGTACTTC
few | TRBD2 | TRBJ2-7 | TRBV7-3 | CASSPASGSYEQYF | TGTGCCAGCAGCCCCGCTAGCGGTTCCTACGAGCAGTACTTC
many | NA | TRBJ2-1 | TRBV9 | CASSVVRGGNNEQFF | TGTGCCAGCAGCGTAGTCAGGGGTGGCAACAATGAGCAGTTCTTC
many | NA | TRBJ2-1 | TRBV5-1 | CASSLVLDRRYNEQFF | TGCGCCAGCAGCTTGGTACTGGACAGAAGATACAATGAGCAGTTCTTC
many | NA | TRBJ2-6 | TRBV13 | CASSTLRESGANVLTF | TGTGCCAGCAGCACCCTCCGGGAGTCCGGGGCCAACGTCCTGACTTTC
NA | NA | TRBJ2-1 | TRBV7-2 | CASSLVGGLSNEQFF | TGTGCCAGCAGCTTAGTAGGGGGGCTCAGCAATGAGCAGTTCTTC
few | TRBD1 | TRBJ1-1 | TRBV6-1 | CASSRRDSGENTEAFF | TGTGCCAGCAGTCGCCGGGACAGCGGGGAGAACACTGAAGCTTTCTTT
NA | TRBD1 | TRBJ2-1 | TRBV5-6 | CASSSGQGAVEQFF | TGTGCCAGCAGCTCGGGACAGGGGGCAGTTGAGCAGTTCTTC
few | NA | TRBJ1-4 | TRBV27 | CASSPIGFNEKLFF | TGTGCCAGCAGTCCGATCGGTTTTAATGAAAAACTGTTTTTT
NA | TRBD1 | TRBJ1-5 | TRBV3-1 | CASSQVVEGAMGQPQHF | TGTGCCAGCAGCCAAGTTGTTGAGGGGGCCATGGGTCAGCCCCAGCATTTT
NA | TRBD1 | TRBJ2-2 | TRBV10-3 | CATTSGTVPTGELFF | TGTGCCACAACCTCCGGGACAGTCCCGACCGGGGAGCTGTTTTTT
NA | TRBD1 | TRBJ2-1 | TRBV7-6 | CASSPRGQGPYNEHFF | TGCGCCAGCAGCCCGAGGGGACAGGGGCCATACAATGAGCACTTCTTC
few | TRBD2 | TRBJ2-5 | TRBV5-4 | CASSLWLAGSVETQYF | TGTGCCAGCAGCTTGTGGCTAGCGGGAAGTGTAGAGACCCAGTACTTC
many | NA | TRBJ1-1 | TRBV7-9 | CASSSGVAEAFF | TGTGCCAGCAGCTCAGGTGTAGCTGAAGCTTTCTTT
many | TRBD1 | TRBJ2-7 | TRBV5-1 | CASSLTKAGTGYHEQYF | TGCGCCAGCAGCTTGACAAAGGCCGGGACAGGGTACCACGAGCAGTACTTC
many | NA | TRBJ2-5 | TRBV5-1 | CASSLYQETQYF | TGCGCCAGCAGCTTGTACCAAGAGACCCAGTACTTC
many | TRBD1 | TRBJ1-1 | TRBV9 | CASSAGGGSPEAFF | TGTGCCAGCAGCGCAGGGGGTGGGAGCCCTGAAGCTTTCTTT
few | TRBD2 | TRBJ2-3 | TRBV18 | CASSPNAGGAVTDTQYF | TGTGCCAGCTCACCAAACGCCGGGGGGGCCGTAACAGATACGCAGTATTTT
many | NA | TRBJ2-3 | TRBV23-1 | CASSSNAGTSNTDTQYF | TGCGCCAGCAGTTCTAATGCCGGGACGTCGAACACAGATACGCAGTATTTT
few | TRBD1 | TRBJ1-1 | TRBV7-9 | CASSSTGGERTEAFF | TGTGCCAGCAGCTCGACAGGGGGCGAAAGGACTGAAGCTTTCTTT
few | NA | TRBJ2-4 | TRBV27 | CASSPDLPKNIQYF | TGTGCCAGCAGTCCAGATCTACCTAAAAACATTCAGTACTTC
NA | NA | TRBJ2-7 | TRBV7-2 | CASSRVGRTYEQYF | TGTGCCAGCAGCCGAGTCGGGAGAACCTACGAGCAGTACTTC
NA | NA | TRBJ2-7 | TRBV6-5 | CPSSTRAEFELAYEQYF | TGTCCCAGCAGTACTCGCGCTGAGTTTGAATTAGCCTACGAGCAGTACTTC
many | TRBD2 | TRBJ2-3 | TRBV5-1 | CASSLERTSGGVRPDTQYF | TGCGCCAGCAGCTTAGAACGGACTAGCGGGGGGGTCCGTCCAGATACGCAGTATTTT
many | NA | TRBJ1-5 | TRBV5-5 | CASSPVPATEYSNQPQHF | TGTGCCAGCAGCCCGGTCCCAGCGACGGAGTATAGCAATCAGCCCCAGCATTTT
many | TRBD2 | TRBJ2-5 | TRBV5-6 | CASSLAGGEETQYF | TGTGCCAGCAGCTTGGCTGGGGGGGAAGAGACCCAGTACTTC
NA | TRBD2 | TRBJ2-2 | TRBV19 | CASMVSGGAGTGELFF | TGTGCCAGTATGGTTAGCGGGGGGGCCGGAACCGGGGAGCTGTTTTTT
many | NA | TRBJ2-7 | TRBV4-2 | CASNGGGPSYEQYF | TGTGCCAGCAACGGGGGCGGACCCTCCTACGAGCAGTACTTC